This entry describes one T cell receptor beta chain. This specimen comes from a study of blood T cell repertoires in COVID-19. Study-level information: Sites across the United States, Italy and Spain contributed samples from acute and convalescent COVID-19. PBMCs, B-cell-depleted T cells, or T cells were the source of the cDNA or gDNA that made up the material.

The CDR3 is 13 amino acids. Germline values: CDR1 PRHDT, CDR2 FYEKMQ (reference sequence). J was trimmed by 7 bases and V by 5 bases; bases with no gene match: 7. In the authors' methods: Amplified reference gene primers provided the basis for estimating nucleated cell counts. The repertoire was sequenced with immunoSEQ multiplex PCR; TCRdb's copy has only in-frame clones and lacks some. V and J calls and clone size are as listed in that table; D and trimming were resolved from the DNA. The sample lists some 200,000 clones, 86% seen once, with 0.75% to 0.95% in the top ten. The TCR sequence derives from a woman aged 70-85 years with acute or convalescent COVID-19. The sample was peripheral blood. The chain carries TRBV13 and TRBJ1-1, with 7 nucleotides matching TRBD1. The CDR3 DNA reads TGTGCCAGCAGCCTAGACAGGGTGGGTGAAGCTTTCTTT. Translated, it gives CASSLDRVGEAFF.